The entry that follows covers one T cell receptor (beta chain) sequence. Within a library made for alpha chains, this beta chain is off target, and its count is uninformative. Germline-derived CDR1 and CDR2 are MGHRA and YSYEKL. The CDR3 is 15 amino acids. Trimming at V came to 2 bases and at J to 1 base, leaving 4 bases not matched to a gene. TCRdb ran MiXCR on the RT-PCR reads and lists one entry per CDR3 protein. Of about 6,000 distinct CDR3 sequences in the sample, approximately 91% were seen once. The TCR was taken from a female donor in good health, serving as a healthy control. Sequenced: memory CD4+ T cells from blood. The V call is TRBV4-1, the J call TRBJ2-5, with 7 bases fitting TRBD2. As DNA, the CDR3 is TGCGCCAGCAGCCAAAGGGGAGGGTCCCAAGAGACCCAGTACTTC. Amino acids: CASSQRGGSQETQYF.